This T cell receptor beta chain comes out of a study of Ad26.COV2.S vaccination and SARS-CoV-2 variants. Turning to the study itself: Donor was one of the participants in the Ad26.COV2.S arm of the COV1001 trial.

Repertoires were generated with immunoSEQ multiplex PCR, while TCRdb's copy carries only in-frame clones and drops some. The sample includes hundreds of thousands of clones, more than 70% of them seen just once. V gave up 3 bases and J gave up 0 bases, with 6 bases separating them. The germline gives CDR1 SGDLS, CDR2 YYNGEE. This CDR3 spans 13 amino acids. The treatment was: about 20 received Ad26.COV2.S at low or high dose, single or two shots; 5 received placebo; per-sample allocation not given. At day 63 after the first vaccine or placebo injection, samples were drawn. The source was peripheral blood, collected in a trial of Ad26.COV2.S vaccine versus placebo. V usage is TRBV9 and J usage is TRBJ1-1; D perhaps matches TRBD1 (5 bases). The origin of this receptor is a person between 18 and 65 years old who received the Ad26.COV2.S COVID-19 vaccine or a placebo. CDR3 sequence: CASSGGVNTEAFF. CDR3 sequence (DNA): TGTGCCAGCAGCGGAGGGGTGAACACTGAAGCTTTCTTT.